This T cell receptor beta chain was retrieved from a study of T-cell reconstitution after alpha-beta-depleted transplantation in children. Study findings and constraints: At one year after transplant, newly produced T cells mostly accounted for T-cell counts and diversity. Reportedly, only several hundred clones from non-depleted graft cells drove alpha-beta T-cell counts at about two months. Surviving thymic progenitors and recipient T cells were the source of high TCRbeta diversity at day 60 in some patients.

This clonotype was seen repeatedly, ten times or more. Its antigen is undetermined. The V gene's germline CDR1 is SGHTA and CDR2 FQGTGA. CDR3 length: 14 residues. Trimming cost V 0 bases and J 15 bases; bases outside gene matches: 10. Unique molecular identifiers were built into the TCRbeta library. TCRdb processed the PCR reads anew with MiXCR; each CDR3 protein has one entry. The table has around 270,000 distinct CDR3 sequences, less than 9.5% seen once. The sample was peripheral blood, taken 360 days after TCRalphabeta/CD19-depleted stem cell transplant. V is TRBV7-3 and J is TRBJ2-1, with 8 nucleotides matching TRBD2. The TCR was taken from a female patient aged 2-9 years who had a stem cell transplant for Fanconi anemia, so the T cells may come from the graft donor. CDR3 nucleotide sequence: TGTGCCAGCAGCTTAACCGTCCTAGCGGGCCACCTGTTCTTC. Translation: CASSLTVLAGHLFF. Full variable domain (missing parts from reference TRBV7-3 and TRBJ2-1): GAGVSQTPSNKVTEKGKYVELRCDPISGHTALYWYRQSLGQGPEFLIYFQGTGAADDSGLPNDRFFAVRPEGSVSTLKIQRTERGDSAVYLCASSLTVLAGHLFFGPGTRLTVL.